The entry that follows covers one T cell receptor (beta chain) sequence. Its specificity is unknown. This record comes from a study of shared clonotypes between healthy human individuals. Study outcomes and limitations: Non-shared clonotypes had lower generation probabilities than clonotypes shared by all four sorted-subset donors.

Sequencing was performed with immunoSEQ multiplex PCR; in TCRdb, only in-frame clones are kept and a portion is missing. The top ten hold roughly 1.9% of the sample, which has 740,000 or so clones, around 73% seen once. This TCR was recovered from a woman aged 25 to 39 in good health. Source material: memory CD4+ T cells sorted from blood. Subset reported: CD45RA-negative fraction.

The DNA of the CDR3 is TGCAGCGTTGGAGCTTCGGATGGCTACACCTTC. As protein: CSVGASDGYTF. The chain couples TRBV29-1 to TRBJ1-2; D remains ambiguous. Germline V gene data show CDR1 as SQVTM and CDR2 as ANQGSEA. The V and J ends lost 4 bases and 6 bases respectively, with 9 bases between them. This CDR3 spans 11 amino acids.